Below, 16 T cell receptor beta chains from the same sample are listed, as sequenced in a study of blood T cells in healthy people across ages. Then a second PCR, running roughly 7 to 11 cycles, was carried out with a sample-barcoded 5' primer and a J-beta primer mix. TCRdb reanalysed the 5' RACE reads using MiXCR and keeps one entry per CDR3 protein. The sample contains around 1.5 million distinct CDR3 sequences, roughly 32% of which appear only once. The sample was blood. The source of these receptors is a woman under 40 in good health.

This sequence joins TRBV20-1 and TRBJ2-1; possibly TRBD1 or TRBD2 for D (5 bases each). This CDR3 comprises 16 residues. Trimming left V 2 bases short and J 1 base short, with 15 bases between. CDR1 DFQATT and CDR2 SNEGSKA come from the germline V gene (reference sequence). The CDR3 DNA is TGCAGTGCTAGAACCTCCCGGGGCAAGTCCTACAATGAGCAGTTCTTC. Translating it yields CSARTSRGKSYNEQFF.

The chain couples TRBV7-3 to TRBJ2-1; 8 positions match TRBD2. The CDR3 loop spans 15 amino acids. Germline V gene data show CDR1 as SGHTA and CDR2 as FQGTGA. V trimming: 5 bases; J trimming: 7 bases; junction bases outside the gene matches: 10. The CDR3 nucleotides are TGTGCCAGCAGCAGAGGTGGCAGCGGGAGTAATGAGCAGTTCTTC. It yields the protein CASSRGGSGSNEQFF.

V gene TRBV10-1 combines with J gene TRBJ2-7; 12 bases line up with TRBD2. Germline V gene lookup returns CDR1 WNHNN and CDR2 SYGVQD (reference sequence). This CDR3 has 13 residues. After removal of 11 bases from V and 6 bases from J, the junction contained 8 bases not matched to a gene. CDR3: CAGQRTSGTEQYF. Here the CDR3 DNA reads TGCGCCGGCCAGAGGACTAGCGGGACCGAGCAGTACTTC.

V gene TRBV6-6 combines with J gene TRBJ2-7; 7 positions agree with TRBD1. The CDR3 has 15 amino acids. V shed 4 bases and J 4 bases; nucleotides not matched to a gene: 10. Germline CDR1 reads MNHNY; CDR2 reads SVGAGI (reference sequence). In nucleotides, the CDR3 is TGTGCCAGCAGTTTGGAGACAGGGCTCCTATACGAGCAGTACTTC. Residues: CASSLETGLLYEQYF.

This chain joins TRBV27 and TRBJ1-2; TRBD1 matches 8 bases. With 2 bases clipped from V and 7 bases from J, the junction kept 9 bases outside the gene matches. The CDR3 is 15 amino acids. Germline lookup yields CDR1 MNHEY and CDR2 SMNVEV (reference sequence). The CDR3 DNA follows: TGTGCCAGCAGTTTACAGGGGGCGCGCCTGTTTGGCTACACCTTC. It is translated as CASSLQGARLFGYTF.

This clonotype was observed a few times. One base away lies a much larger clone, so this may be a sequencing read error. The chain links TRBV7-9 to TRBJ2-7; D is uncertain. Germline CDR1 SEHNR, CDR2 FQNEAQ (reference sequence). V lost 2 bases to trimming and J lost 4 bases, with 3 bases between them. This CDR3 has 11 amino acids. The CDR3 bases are TGTGCCAGCAGCTTAATGTACGAGCAGTACTTC. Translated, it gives CASSLMYEQYF.

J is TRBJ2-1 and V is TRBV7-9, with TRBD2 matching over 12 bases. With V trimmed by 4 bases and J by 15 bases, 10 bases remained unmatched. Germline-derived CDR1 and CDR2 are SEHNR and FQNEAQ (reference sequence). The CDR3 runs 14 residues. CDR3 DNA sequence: TGTGCCAGCAGCTCGACTAGCGGGAGTATGACGCCGTTCTTC. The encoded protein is CASSSTSGSMTPFF.

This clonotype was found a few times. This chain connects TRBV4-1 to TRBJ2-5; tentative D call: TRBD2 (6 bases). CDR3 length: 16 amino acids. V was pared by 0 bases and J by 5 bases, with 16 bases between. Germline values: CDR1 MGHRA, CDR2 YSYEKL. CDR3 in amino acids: CASSQEEGALGETQYF. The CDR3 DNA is TGCGCCAGCAGCCAAGAGGAGGGAGCGCTCGGGGAGACCCAGTACTTC.

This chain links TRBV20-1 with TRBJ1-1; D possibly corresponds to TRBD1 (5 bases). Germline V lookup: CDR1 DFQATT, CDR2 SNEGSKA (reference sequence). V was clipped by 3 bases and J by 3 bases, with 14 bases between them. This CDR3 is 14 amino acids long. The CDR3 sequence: CSARETEIDTEAFF. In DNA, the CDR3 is TGCAGTGCTAGGGAGACAGAGATTGACACTGAAGCTTTCTTT.

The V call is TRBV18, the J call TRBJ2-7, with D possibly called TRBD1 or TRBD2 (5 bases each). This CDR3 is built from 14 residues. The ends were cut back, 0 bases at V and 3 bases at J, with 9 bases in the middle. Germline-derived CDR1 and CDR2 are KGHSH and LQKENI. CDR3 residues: CASSPPVGDYEQYF. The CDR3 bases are TGTGCCAGCTCACCACCGGTGGGGGACTACGAGCAGTACTTC.

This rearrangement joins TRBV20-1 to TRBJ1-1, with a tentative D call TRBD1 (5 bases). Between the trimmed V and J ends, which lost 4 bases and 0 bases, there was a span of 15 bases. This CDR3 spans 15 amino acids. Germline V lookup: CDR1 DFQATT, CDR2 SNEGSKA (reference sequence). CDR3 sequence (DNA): TGCAGTGCTACCGCGGACACCAAAATGAACACTGAAGCTTTCTTT. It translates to CSATADTKMNTEAFF.

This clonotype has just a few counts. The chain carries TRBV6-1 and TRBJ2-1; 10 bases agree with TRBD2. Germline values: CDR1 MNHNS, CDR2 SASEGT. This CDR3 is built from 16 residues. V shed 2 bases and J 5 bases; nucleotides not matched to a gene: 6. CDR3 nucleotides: TGTGCCAGCAGTGAATATTTAGCGGGAGGCCACAATGAGCAGTTCTTC. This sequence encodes CASSEYLAGGHNEQFF.

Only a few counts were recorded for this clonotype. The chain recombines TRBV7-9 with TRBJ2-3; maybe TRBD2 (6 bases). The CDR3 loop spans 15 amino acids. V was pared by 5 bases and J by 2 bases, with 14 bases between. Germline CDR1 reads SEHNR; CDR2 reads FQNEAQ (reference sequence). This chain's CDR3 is CASSPLAEYTDTQYF. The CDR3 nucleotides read TGTGCCAGCAGCCCGTTAGCGGAGTACACAGATACGCAGTATTTT.

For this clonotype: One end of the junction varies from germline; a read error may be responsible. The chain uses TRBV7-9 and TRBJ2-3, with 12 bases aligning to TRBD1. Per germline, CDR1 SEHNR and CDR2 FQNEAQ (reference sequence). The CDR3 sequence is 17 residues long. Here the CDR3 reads CASSLAKGQGAGDMQYF. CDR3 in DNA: TGTGCCAGCAGCTTAGCGAAGGGACAGGGGGCTGGAGATATGCAGTATTTT.

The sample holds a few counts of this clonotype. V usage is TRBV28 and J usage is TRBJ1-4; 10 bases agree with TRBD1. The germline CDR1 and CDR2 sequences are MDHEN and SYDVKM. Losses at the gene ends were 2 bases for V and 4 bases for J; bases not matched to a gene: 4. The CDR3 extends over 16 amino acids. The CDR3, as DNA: TGTGCCAGCAGTTTAGCCGGGACAGGGGATAATGAAAAACTGTTTTTT. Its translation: CASSLAGTGDNEKLFF.

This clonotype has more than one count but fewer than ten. CDR3 protein: CASSELDGQETQYF. CDR3 DNA sequence: TGTGCCAGCAGTGAACTGGACGGACAAGAGACCCAGTACTTC. The chain carries TRBV6-1 and TRBJ2-5; D ambiguous. The CDR3 length is 14 residues. CDR1 is MNHNS and CDR2 is SASEGT in the germline V gene. V gave up 2 bases and J gave up 2 bases, with 9 bases separating them.